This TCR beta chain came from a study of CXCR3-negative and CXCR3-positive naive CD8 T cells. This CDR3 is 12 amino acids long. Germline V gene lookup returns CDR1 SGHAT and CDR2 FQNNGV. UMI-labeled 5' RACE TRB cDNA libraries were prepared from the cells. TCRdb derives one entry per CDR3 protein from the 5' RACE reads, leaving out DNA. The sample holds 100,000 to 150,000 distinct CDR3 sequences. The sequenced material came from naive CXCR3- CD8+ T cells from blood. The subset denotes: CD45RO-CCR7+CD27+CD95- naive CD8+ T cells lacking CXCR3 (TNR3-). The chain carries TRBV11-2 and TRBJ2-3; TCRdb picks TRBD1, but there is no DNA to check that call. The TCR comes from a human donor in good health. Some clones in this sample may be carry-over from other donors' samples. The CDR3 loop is CGSGQVGDTQYF.